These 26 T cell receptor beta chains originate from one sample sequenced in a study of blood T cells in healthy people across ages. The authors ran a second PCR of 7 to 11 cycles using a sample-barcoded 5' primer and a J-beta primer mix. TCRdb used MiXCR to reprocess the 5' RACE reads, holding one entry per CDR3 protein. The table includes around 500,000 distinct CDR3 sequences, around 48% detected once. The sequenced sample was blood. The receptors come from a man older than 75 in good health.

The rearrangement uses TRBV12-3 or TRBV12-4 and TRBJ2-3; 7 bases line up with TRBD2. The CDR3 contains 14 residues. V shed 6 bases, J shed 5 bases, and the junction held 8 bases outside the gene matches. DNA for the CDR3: TGTGCCAGCAGGGGGGGAGGGGTGGAAGATACGCAGTATTTT. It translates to CASRGGGVEDTQYF.

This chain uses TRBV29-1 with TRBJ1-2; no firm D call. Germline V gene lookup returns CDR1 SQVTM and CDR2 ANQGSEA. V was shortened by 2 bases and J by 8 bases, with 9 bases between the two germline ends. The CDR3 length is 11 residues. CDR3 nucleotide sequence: TGCAGCGTTGAAAGGGAGAACGGCTACACCTTC. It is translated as CSVERENGYTF.

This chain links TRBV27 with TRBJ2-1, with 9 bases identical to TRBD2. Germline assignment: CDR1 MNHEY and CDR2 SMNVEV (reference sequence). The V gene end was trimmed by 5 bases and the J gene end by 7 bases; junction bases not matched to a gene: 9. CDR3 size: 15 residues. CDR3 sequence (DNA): TGTGCCAGCAGTCCCCGACTAGCGGAGGCGAATGAGCAGTTCTTC. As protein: CASSPRLAEANEQFF.

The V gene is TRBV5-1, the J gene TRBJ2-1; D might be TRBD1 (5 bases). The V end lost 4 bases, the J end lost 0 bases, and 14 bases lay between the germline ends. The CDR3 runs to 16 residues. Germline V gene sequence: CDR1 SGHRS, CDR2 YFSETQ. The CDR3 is CASSQILRGSYNEQFF. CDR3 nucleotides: TGCGCCAGCAGCCAAATCTTAAGGGGCTCCTACAATGAGCAGTTCTTC.

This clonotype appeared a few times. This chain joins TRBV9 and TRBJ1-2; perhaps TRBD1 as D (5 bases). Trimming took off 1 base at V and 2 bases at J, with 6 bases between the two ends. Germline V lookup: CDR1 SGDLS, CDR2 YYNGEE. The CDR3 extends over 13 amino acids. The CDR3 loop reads CASSVRGNYGYTF. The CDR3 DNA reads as TGTGCCAGCAGCGTACGGGGGAACTATGGCTACACCTTC.

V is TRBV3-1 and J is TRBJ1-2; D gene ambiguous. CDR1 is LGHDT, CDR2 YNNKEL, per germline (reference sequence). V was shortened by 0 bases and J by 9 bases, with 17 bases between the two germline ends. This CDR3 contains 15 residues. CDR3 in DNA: TGTGCCAGCAGCCAAGATATGGTCCGGGAGCGTAGCTACACCTTC. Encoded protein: CASSQDMVRERSYTF.

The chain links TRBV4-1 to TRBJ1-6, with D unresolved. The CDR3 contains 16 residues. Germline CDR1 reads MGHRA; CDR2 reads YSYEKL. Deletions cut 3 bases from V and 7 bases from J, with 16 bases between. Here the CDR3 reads CASSQEPGPSNSPLHF. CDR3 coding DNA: TGCGCCAGCAGCCAGGAACCCGGGCCATCCAATTCACCCCTCCACTTT.

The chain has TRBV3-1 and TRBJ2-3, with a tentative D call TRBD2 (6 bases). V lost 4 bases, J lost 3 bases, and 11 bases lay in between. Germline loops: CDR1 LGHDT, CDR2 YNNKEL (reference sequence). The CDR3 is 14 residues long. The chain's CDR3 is CASSPAGKTDTQYF. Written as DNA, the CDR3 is TGTGCCAGCAGCCCGGCGGGGAAAACAGATACGCAGTATTTT.

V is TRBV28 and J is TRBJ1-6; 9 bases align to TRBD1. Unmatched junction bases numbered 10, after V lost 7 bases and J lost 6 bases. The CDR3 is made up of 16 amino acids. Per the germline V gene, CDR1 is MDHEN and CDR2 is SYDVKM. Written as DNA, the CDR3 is TGTGCCAGCACGCTACCCACGGGACAGGGTAATTCACCCCTCCACTTT. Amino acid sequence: CASTLPTGQGNSPLHF.

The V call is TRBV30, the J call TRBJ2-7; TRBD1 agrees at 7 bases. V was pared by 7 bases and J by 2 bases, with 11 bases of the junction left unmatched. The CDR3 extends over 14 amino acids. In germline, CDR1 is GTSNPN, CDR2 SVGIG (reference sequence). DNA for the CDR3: TGTGCCTTCGCGCGAGGACAGGCGCCCTACGAGCAGTACTTC. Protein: CAFARGQAPYEQYF.

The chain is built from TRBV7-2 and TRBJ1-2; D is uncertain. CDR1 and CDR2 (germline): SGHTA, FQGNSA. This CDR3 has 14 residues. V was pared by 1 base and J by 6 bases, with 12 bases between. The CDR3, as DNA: TGTGCCAGCAGCTTAGTGCCAGGCCTTCATGGCTACACCTTC. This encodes CASSLVPGLHGYTF.

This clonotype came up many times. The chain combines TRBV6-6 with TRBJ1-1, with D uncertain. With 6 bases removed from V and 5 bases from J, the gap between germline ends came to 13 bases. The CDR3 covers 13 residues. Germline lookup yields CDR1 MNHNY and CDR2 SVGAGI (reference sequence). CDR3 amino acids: CASSPIGRTEAFF. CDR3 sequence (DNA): TGTGCCAGCAGCCCGATCGGACGGACTGAAGCTTTCTTT.

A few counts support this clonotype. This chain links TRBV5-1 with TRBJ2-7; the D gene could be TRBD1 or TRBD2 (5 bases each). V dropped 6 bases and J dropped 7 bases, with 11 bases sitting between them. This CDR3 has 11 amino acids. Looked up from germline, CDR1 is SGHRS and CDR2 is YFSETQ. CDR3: CASTVEGEQYF. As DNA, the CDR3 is TGCGCCAGCACCGTTGAGGGGGAGCAGTACTTC.

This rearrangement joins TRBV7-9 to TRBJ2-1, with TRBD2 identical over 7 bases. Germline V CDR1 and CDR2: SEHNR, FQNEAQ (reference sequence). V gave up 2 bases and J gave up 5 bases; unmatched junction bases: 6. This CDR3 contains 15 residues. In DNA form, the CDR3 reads TGTGCCAGCAGCTTATGGGCTAGCGGACACAATGAGCAGTTCTTC. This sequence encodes CASSLWASGHNEQFF.

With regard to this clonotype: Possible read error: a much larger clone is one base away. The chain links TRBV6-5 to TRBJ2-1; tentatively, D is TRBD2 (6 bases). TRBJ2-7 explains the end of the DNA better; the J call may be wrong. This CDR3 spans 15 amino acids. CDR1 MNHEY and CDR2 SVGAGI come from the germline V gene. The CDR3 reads CASSRDLSSYNEQYF. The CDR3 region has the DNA TGTGCCAGCAGTCGGGACTTGAGCTCCTACAATGAGCAGTACTTC.

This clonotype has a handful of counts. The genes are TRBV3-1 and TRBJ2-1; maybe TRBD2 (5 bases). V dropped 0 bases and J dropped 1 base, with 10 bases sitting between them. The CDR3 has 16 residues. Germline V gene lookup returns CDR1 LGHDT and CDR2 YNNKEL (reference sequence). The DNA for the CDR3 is TGTGCCAGCAGCCAAGATACCCGGAGGTCCTACAATGAGCAGTTCTTC. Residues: CASSQDTRRSYNEQFF.

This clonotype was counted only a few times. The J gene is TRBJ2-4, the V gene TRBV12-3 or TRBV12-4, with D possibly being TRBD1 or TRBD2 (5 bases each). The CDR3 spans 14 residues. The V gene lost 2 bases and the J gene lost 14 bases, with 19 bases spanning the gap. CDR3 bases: TGTGCCAGCAGTTTATCCCTCTCTGGGGGATCAAAGTACTTC. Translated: CASSLSLSGGSKYF.

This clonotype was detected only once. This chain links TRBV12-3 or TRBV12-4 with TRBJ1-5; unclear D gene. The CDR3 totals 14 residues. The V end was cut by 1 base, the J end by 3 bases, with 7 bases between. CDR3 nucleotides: TGTGCCAGCAGTTTAGAGCAGCCCAATCAGCCCCAGCATTTT. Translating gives CASSLEQPNQPQHF.

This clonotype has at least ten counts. The CDR3 spells CASSYGSTDTQYF. CDR3 DNA sequence: TGTGCCAGCAGTTACGGCTCCACAGATACGCAGTATTTT. The V gene is TRBV6-6, the J gene TRBJ2-3; D gene ambiguous. Germline lookup yields CDR1 MNHNY and CDR2 SVGAGI (reference sequence). The V gene lost 2 bases and the J gene lost 2 bases, with 5 bases spanning the gap. The CDR3 length is 13 residues.

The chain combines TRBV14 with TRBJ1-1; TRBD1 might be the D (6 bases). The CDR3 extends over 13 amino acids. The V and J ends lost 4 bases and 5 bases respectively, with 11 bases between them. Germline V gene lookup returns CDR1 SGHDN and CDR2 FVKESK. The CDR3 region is CASSPGVYTEAFF. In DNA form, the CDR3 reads TGTGCCAGCAGCCCAGGGGTATATACTGAAGCTTTCTTT. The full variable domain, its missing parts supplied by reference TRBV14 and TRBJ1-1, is EAGVTQFPSHSVIEKGQTVTLRCDPISGHDNLYWYRRVMGKEIKFLLHFVKESKQDESGMPNNRFLAERTGGTYSTLKVQPAELEDSGVYFCASSPGVYTEAFFGQGTRLTVV.

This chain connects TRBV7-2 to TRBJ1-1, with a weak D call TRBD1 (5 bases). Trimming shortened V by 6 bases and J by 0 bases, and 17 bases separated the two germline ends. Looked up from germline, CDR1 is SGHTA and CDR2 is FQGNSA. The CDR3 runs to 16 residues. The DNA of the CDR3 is TGTGCCAGCAGACGTAACGGGGGAGCCGTGAACACTGAAGCTTTCTTT. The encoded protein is CASRRNGGAVNTEAFF.

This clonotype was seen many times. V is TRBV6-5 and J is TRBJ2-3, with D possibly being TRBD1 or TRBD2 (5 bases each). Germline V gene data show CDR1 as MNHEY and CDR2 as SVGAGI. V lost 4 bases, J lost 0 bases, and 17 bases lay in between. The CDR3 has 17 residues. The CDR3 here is CASSSSQRGRSTDTQYF. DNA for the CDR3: TGTGCCAGCAGTTCCAGCCAGAGGGGCCGTAGCACAGATACGCAGTATTTT.

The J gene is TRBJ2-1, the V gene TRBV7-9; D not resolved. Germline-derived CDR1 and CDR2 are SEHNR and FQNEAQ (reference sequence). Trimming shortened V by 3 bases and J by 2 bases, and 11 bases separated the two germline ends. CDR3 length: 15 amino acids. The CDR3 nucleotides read TGTGCCAGCAGCTTGGGCGACACCGCCTACAATGAGCAGTTCTTC. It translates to CASSLGDTAYNEQFF.

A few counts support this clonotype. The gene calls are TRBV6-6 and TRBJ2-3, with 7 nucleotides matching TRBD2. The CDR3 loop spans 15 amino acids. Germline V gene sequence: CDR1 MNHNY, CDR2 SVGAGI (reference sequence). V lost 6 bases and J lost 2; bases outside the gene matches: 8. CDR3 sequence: CASRPVGGLTDTQYF. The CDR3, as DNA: TGTGCCAGCAGGCCCGTGGGAGGGCTCACAGATACGCAGTATTTT.

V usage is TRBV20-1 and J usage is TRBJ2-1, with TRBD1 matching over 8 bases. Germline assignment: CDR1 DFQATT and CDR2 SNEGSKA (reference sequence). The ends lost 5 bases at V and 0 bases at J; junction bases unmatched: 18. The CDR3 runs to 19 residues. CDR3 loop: CSAGGQGRQRYSSYNEQFF. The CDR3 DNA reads TGCAGTGCTGGAGGACAGGGAAGGCAGCGGTACAGCTCCTACAATGAGCAGTTCTTC.

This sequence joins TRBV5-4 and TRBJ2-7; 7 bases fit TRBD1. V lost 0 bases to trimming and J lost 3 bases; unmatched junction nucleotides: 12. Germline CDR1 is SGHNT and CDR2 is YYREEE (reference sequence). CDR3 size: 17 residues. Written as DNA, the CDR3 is TGTGCCAGCAGCTTGGACCTGGGGCAGGGGGTAAACTACGAGCAGTACTTC. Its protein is CASSLDLGQGVNYEQYF.